Listed below are T cell receptor beta chains from one sample, sequenced in a study of identical twins. TCRdb called the 5' RACE reads again in MiXCR, with one record for every CDR3 protein. The profile shows 550,000 to 700,000 distinct CDR3 sequences, 21% of them singletons. This sample also appeared in a second study, on T cells expressing NK-cell markers.

Source material: PBMCs. These receptors all come from a woman between 18 and 30 years old in good health. Both conserved end residues are part of each CDR3. Each record gives: J gene, V gene, CDR3 protein.

J: TRBJ2-7
V: TRBV29-1
CDR3: CSVVGGRLYEQYF

J: TRBJ2-5
V: TRBV20-1
CDR3: CSAVDSVKETQYF

J: TRBJ2-2
V: TRBV5-1
CDR3: CASSPDPIPTGELFF

J: TRBJ2-2
V: TRBV7-9
CDR3: CASSLAGTSSQTGELFF

J: TRBJ2-7
V: TRBV6-1
CDR3: CASRMTGYFVKDYEQYF

J: TRBJ2-3
V: TRBV9
CDR3: CASSQQGRGADTQYF

J: TRBJ2-1
V: TRBV20-1
CDR3: CSASNGGKEQFF

J: TRBJ2-4
V: TRBV20-1
CDR3: CSMTSGGARRKKNIQYF

J: TRBJ2-1
V: TRBV9
CDR3: CASRDLLLQGLAGTYNEQFF

J: TRBJ2-5
V: TRBV5-1
CDR3: CASSFSPPEETQYF

J: TRBJ2-7
V: TRBV7-9
CDR3: CASSLKRGTLYEQYF

J: TRBJ1-2
V: TRBV7-2
CDR3: CASSGQFYGYTF

J: TRBJ2-7
V: TRBV10-3
CDR3: CAISGGGTYEQYF

J: TRBJ2-5
V: TRBV3-1
CDR3: CASSHRTREETQYF

J: TRBJ2-3
V: TRBV20-1
CDR3: CSARENTDTQYF

J: TRBJ2-7
V: TRBV7-2
CDR3: CASSYSGQGVEQYF